The entry below describes one T cell receptor beta chain. Its antigen has not been determined. No base quality values were provided; no much bigger clone lies one nucleotide off. At the junction V is shortened by 5 bases and J by 6 bases, with 13 bases in between. The CDR3 numbers 13 residues from cysteine through phenylalanine. Only the CDR3 region is kept as DNA, spanning 39 bases read in frame from base 1. The germline V gene encodes CDR1 GTSNPN and CDR2 SVGIG (reference sequence). The cohort was made up of several hundred healthy bone marrow donors. Cohort members were all nominally healthy when sampled, although unrecorded immune exposures were likely present. The donor tested CMV seronegative, placing the donor among the 350 to 400 seronegative members of the cohort. A peripheral blood sample was collected from each donor, and TCR beta sequencing was performed on peripheral blood mononuclear cells. The Qiagen DNeasy Blood Extraction Kit was used to extract genomic DNA from the blood cell samples.

Receptors were amplified or captured by the immunoSEQ multiplex PCR assay. For the multiplex PCR, a mixture combining 60 forward primers for TCR Vbeta segments and 13 reverse primers for TCR Jbeta segments was used. A multiplex PCR assay on genomic DNA amplified the CDR3 region of rearranged TCR beta genes. Amplified TCR beta libraries were sequenced as 87-base-pair reads on the Illumina HiSeq System. The published analysis was carried out like this. A later analysis tallied 70 million to 100 million unique TCR beta chains across the 660 or so repertoires, and some 10 million of those chains were shared by two or more donors. To remove PCR and sequencing errors, raw reads were error-corrected and collapsed into unique sequences using a nearest-neighbor algorithm that merged closely related sequences. To assign V, D and J gene segments, CDR3 sequences were aligned to IMGT reference sequences. For a sequence to be retained, a match of at least six nucleotides was required to both a V gene segment and a J gene segment. A rearrangement was called productive if the CDR3 had no stop codons and remained in frame with V and J, and every other rearrangement was called non-productive. Following IMGT convention, CDR3 was defined as the stretch from the second conserved V-encoded cysteine up to the conserved J-encoded phenylalanine. Sequences without an unambiguous match to a single V gene segment were excluded from the earlier analysis of a few hundred of the donors. In an earlier analysis of 587 of the donors, V segments were called functional above 56.7% productive rearrangements and were called segregating when the between-donor standard deviation exceeded 5%. A statistical classification framework was developed to diagnose cytomegalovirus status using the catalog of TCR beta chain sequences. In a later analysis, TCR nucleotide sequences were compared against IMGT/GENE-DB human TR gene sequences so that V and J genes could be assigned. The TCRdist pipeline was used in a later analysis to assign CDR3 sequences and most-parsimonious VDJ recombination scenarios. In a later analysis, each TCR beta chain was defined by its CDR3 amino acid sequence together with its V-gene family, and reads lacking a unique V-gene family were excluded. To address suspected cross-contamination and a sequencing artifact, a later analysis removed around 600 highly shared, low-generation-probability nucleotide sequences. In a later analysis, a clonal expansion index for each public chain was calculated from normalized within-repertoire ranks of inferred template counts. In a later analysis, generation probabilities were computed using a VDJ recombination model fitted to out-of-frame rearrangements, and the results were checked against IGoR. A later analysis scored TCR-TCR, TCR-HLA and TCR-CMV co-occurrence with hypergeometric tests, applying a repertoire-size bias correction to TCR pairs. In a later analysis, false discovery rates were estimated by permuting HLA or CMV assignments 20 times. A later analysis grouped co-occurring TCRs with DBSCAN, adding TCRdist sequence similarity when clustering within HLA-allele-positive subsets. Co-occurrence clustering excluded repertoires with fewer than 30,000 or more than 120,000 public chains, plus five with anomalous nucleotide sharing. TCRdb's version of the immuneACCESS table is confined to in-frame rearrangements and falls short of the full clone set. An unresolved V gene accounts for under half of the shortfall where checked; the remainder is of unknown origin. The DNA gave D and trimming, while V, J and clone size come from that table. In this sample the table shows 100,000 to 150,000 clones, 60% to 80% of which occur a single time. The ten largest clones capture 3.5% to 4.5% of the sample.

The data derive from a study of cytomegalovirus exposure and HLA in healthy donors (dated by TCRdb to 2017 to 2019). General notes on the study: An earlier analysis of 587 of the donors reported 250 to 350 Gb of sequence data and more than 90 million unique TCR beta sequences from about 200 million T cells. Class I and class II HLA loci were covered by the typing at four-digit resolution. Along with the roughly 670-subject first cohort, a separate validation cohort of around 110 different subjects was used. Across some 400 genotyped donors of the cohort, an average of roughly 230,000 unique TCR beta nucleotide sequences per donor were sequenced, and around 20% of those sequences were non-productive. A later analysis re-analyzed previously published TCR beta repertoires from about 600 donors and added high-resolution HLA genotyping to study TCR occurrence patterns. The genetic ancestry cluster associated with self-reported Caucasian donors included approximately 85% of the approximately 410 genotyped donors. An earlier analysis of around 540 of the donors applied high-throughput TCR beta sequencing to assess whether each TCR beta V gene segment acted as functional or pseudogenic. Around 300 gigabases of sequencing data and tens of millions of unique TCR sequences were included in an early release covering about 700 HLA-typed donors. The number of donors typed differed by locus, with roughly 620-630 for A, B, C, DRB1 and DQB1, around 500 for DQA1, under 610 for DPA1, and around 460 for DPB1. In the later analysis, no new phenotypic data were used to find candidate immune exposures; instead, reliance was placed on TCR beta sequences and their occurrence across donors. Donor age, sex, ethnicity and CMV serostatus were compiled alongside the repertoire data. The study profiled the T cell repertoires of 500 to 800 subjects by immunosequencing and related them to cytomegalovirus serostatus. All discovery cohort repertoires had been generated using a single sequencing platform. Genome-wide SNP genotypes for about three fifths of the 666 donors were used in a later genetic analysis, which treated that subset as a discovery cohort. Several DR-DQ haplotypes were treated as single units for association and clustering because of strong linkage in the cohort. The study combined high-throughput TCR immunosequencing, statistical association of individual TCRs with disease status, and machine learning to predict cytomegalovirus infection status. The study was designed to test whether signatures of past pathogen exposure could be identified by cataloging public T cell receptors.

The research as a whole found: V-gene and J-gene trimming of TCR beta chains was associated with a missense DCLRE1C variant in a later genetic analysis, and the association was replicated in an independent cohort. In this cohort, only TCR beta chains were sequenced, and detectable features were limited by the absence of alpha or paired-chain data. Correlated functional status among segregating V segments might reflect linkage disequilibrium, but an unknown experimental factor could not be ruled out. A later analysis associated some 17,000 TCR beta sequences with specific HLA alleles at a false discovery rate of 0.05. Compared with the roughly 600-donor mean, donors in an Asian-associated ancestry cluster had fewer N-insertions in productive TCRs, according to a later genetic analysis. Across donors, most TCR sequences were observed very rarely, whereas some public TCRs were present in many individuals. In a later analysis, HLA-associated TCR beta chains showed more clonal expansion and lower generation probabilities than non-associated chains that were equally common. A cluster of highly shared sequence variants was judged likely to represent a technical artifact of the sequencing pipeline. The study listed approximately 150 TCR beta chains as associated with cytomegalovirus. A further reported finding was that TCR beta sequences accurately predicted the HLA-A and HLA-B alleles for most subjects in the first cohort. In an earlier analysis of over 550 of the donors, most TCR beta V segments were observed in productive rearrangements about 87% or about 30% of the time, broadly matching IMGT annotations. In vitro tests confirmed that a few of the cytomegalovirus-associated TCR beta chains recognize cytomegalovirus antigens. Some IMGT-functional V segments, including TRBV6-2 and TRBV6-3, could not be told apart with the 87-base-pair reads, so those segments were excluded. Most CMV-associated TCR beta chains appeared to be HLA-restricted in a later analysis, and the HLA associations seemed to be driven largely by CMV exposure. Because HLA typing was missing for some donors at each locus, association tests included only the typed subset. In a later analysis, several top co-occurrence clusters were reported to appear linked to parvovirus B19, influenza, CMV and Epstein-Barr virus. Strong co-occurrence of HLA alleles, especially DR and DQ, made assigning TCR associations to individual alleles difficult. Because counts were too low, around 18 rarely observed V segments, including chromosome 9 orphons, were left out of the earlier analysis of 587 of the donors. The only immune exposure information available for the cohort was CMV serostatus. Roughly uniform sequencing depth across donors was assumed in presence/absence analyses, although this assumption may not hold. In a later analysis, the rate of TCR association differed among HLA loci, with DRB1 alleles having the most associated TCRs and HLA-C alleles having the fewest. Cytomegalovirus status was reported to be diagnosed by the classifier with high specificity and sensitivity in both the original and validation cohorts. The authors suggested that the approach could potentially be generalized to other disease states and immunological phenotypes.

The sample taken for sequencing was PBMCs. The TCR was taken from a man aged 30 to 39 in good health and CMV-seronegative. Here the chain combines TRBV30 and TRBJ2-2; D gene: possibly TRBD1, on 6 matching bases. The nucleotide sequence is given as TGTGCCTGGCGACCCCGGACAGCCGGGGAGCTGTTTTTT. Translated, it gives CAWRPRTAGELFF.